The clone carrying this T cell receptor (beta chain) turned up a few times. Antigen unknown. This entry comes from a study of blood T cells in healthy people across ages. Findings of the study overall: A strong correlation between TCR beta diversity and naive T cell percentage was seen.

A second PCR, run for roughly 6 to 11 cycles, used a sample-barcoded 5' primer plus a J-beta primer mix. The template-switch adaptor, which had 12 random nucleotides, put a tag on each cDNA molecule. A single record per CDR3 protein comes from TCRdb applying MiXCR to the 5' RACE reads. The data contain roughly 1,500,000 distinct CDR3 sequences, approximately 32% of them singletons. Germline V gives CDR1 MNHNS, CDR2 SASEGT. V lost 2 bases and J 5 bases, leaving 21 bases between the germline ends. The CDR3 is 17 amino acids. Per-sample PBMC isolation yielded at least 6.5 million cells. Specimen: blood. This sequence joins TRBV6-1 and TRBJ2-5, with D tentatively TRBD1 or TRBD2 (6 bases each). The clonotype was recovered from a woman aged 25 to 45 in good health. CDR3 DNA sequence: TGTGCCAGCAGTGAAATGAGGGGTTCAGGGGCGGGGGAGACCCAGTACTTC. Translation: CASSEMRGSGAGETQYF.